This section outlines one TCR beta chain sequence together with its context. Its antigen remains unidentified. Base qualities are missing; no much larger clone stands one base away. This specimen belongs to a study of blood T cell repertoires in COVID-19 (dated by TCRdb to 2020 to 2022). General notes on the study: Collaborator samples came from the United States, Italy and Spain and covered acute and convalescent phases of COVID-19. The material from the prospective study consisted of cDNA or gDNA derived from T cells, B-cell-depleted T cells, or PBMCs. Deeply sampled blood TCRbeta repertoires from subjects exposed to, actively infected with, or recovered from COVID-19 were included in the dataset. A freely available public database, intended as a resource for researchers studying the immune response to SARS-CoV-2, is where the repertoires were released. The samples were drawn from two sources: the first 160 participants of the ongoing ImmuneRACE study, and 950 to 1,500 subjects contributed by 6 global collaborators. Nearly every sample came with metadata listing a de-identified subject ID, COVID-19 status, age in years and sex. HLA class I and class II types, where available, came from metadata supplied by the sample provider rather than from assay-based typing. Broader findings and caveats from the paper: The quantity of clinical and demographic metadata differed by source and by participant and was supplied without curation.

Its CDR3 holds 14 amino acids, cysteine through phenylalanine. The retained sequence is limited to the CDR3, 42 bases, with the frame set at the first base. V loses 6 bases, J loses 4 bases, and the germline ends lie 13 bases apart. In the germline V gene (reference sequence), CDR1 corresponds to SEHNR and CDR2 to FQNEAQ. The immunoSEQ Assay, a bias-controlled multiplex PCR, was used to amplify TCRbeta CDR3 regions from genomic DNA. In the paper's pipeline: The number of nucleated cells in each sample was estimated from the amplification of reference gene primers within the assay. To quantify the absolute abundance of each unique TCRbeta CDR3 rearrangement, sequence reads were collapsed and filtered. For each sample, productive Simpson clonality was calculated as the square root of Simpson's diversity index across productive rearrangements. In its TCRdb copy, this immuneACCESS table keeps in-frame sequences only and misses some clones. Where compared with another copy, unresolved V genes explain less than half of these, and the others have no known cause. V, J and clone size reflect that table, while D and trimming were determined from the DNA. The sample contains under 250,000 clones, about nine tenths of them found a single time. In total, the top ten clones hold around 1.7% of the sample.

Participants in the prospective study were enrolled through a virtual design, were aged roughly 18 to 90 years, and lived in roughly 24 United States geographic areas. In the prospective study, cohorts were assigned on the basis of participant-reported clinical history obtained from a screening survey and a study questionnaire. Recovered participants in ImmuneRACE Cohort 3 were defined by two consecutive negative NP/OP PCR tests, clearance by a healthcare professional, or resolution of symptoms. In the prospective study, mobile phlebotomists collected whole blood, serum and a nasopharyngeal or oropharyngeal swab from each participant. Additional blood draws and questionnaires over an approximately 2-month period could optionally be provided by prospective study participants. Before DNA extraction, prospective study blood samples were shipped either frozen or at room temperature.

The specimen sequenced was PBMCs or T cells enriched from blood (not recorded which). The V and J segments used are TRBV7-9 and TRBJ1-3; TRBD1 might be the D gene, on 5 matching bases. The origin of this receptor is a man aged 40-49 years who had recovered from COVID-19. The DNA sequence reads TGTGCCAGCAGTCTAGGGGTATTCGGAAACACCATATATTTT. The encoded protein is CASSLGVFGNTIYF. Reference TRBV7-9 and TRBJ1-3 genes cover what lies past the CDR3, so the full variable domain is DTGVSQNPRHKITKRGQNVTFRCDPISEHNRLYWYRQTLGQGPEFLTYFQNEAQLEKSRLLSDRFSAERPKGSFSTLEIQRTEQGDSAMYLCASSLGVFGNTIYFGEGSWLTVV.